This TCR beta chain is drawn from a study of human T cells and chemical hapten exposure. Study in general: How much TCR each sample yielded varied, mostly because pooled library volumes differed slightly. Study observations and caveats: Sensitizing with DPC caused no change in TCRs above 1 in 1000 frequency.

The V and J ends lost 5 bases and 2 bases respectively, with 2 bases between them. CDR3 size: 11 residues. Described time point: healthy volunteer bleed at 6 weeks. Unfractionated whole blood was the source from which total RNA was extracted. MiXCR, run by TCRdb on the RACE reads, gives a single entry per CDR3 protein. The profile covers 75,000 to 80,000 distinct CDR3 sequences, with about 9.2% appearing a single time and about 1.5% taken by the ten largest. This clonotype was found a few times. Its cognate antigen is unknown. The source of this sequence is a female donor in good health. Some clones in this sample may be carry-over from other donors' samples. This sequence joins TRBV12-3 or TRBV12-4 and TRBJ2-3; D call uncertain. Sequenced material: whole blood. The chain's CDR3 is CASSITDTQYF. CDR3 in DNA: TGTGCCAGCAGTATCACAGATACGCAGTATTTT.